These T cell receptor beta chains were read from a single sample in a study of brain T cells in children with intractable seizures. Only in-frame clones appear in the TCRdb table, and some are missing; sequencing was by immunoSEQ multiplex PCR. The sample consists of about 80,000 clones, 91% of them appearing once. This material consisted of peripheral blood, taken at surgery. The source of these receptors is a girl aged 2 to 10 with Rasmussen encephalitis and intractable seizures. The conserved cysteine and the conserved F or W are not part of the CDR3 here.

J gene: TRBJ1-2; V gene: TRBV29-1; CDR3 protein: SVESGAGRGYT
J gene: TRBJ2-1; V gene: TRBV24-1; CDR3 protein: ATSGGGKVSYNEQF
J gene: TRBJ2-1; V gene: TRBV28; CDR3 protein: ATGGGGNEQF
J gene: TRBJ1-1; V gene: TRBV7-9; CDR3 protein: ASSWGGQNTEAF
J gene: TRBJ2-7; V gene: TRBV6-1; CDR3 protein: ASSEASGAGYEQY
J gene: TRBJ2-1; V gene: TRBV6-2/TRBV6-3; CDR3 protein: ASSPRTSRNEQF
J gene: TRBJ2-2; V gene: TRBV18; CDR3 protein: ASYLAGGDTGELF
J gene: TRBJ2-2; V gene: TRBV6-5; CDR3 protein: ASRPMGGGELF
J gene: TRBJ2-5; V gene: TRBV12-3/TRBV12-4; CDR3 protein: ASSLRRETQY
J gene: TRBJ2-3; V gene: TRBV7-8; CDR3 protein: ASSLVGRDTQY
J gene: TRBJ2-5; V gene: TRBV5-6; CDR3 protein: ASSFNRDSPRETQY
J gene: TRBJ1-4; V gene: TRBV5-4; CDR3 protein: ASSSRDRGVGEKLF
J gene: TRBJ2-7; V gene: TRBV6-1; CDR3 protein: ASSEEGSYEQY
J gene: TRBJ1-1; V gene: TRBV7-9; CDR3 protein: ASSFLTGNTEAF
J gene: TRBJ1-4; V gene: TRBV30; CDR3 protein: AWSAHWTGEKLF
J gene: TRBJ2-2; V gene: TRBV28; CDR3 protein: ASSVRVYTGELF
J gene: TRBJ2-1; V gene: TRBV28; CDR3 protein: ASSKIINNEQF
J gene: TRBJ1-1; V gene: TRBV2; CDR3 protein: ASSFAGNTEAF
J gene: TRBJ2-5; V gene: TRBV12-5; CDR3 protein: ASGLGWEKTQY